These T cell receptor beta chains were read from a single sample in a study of shared clonotypes between healthy human individuals. Repertoires were generated with immunoSEQ multiplex PCR, while TCRdb's copy carries only in-frame clones and drops some. The table records more than 400,000 clones, about 96% of them present only once. Sequenced input: naive CD4+ T cells sorted from blood. All receptors come from a woman aged 25-40 years in good health. CDR3s include the opening cysteine and the closing phenylalanine or tryptophan. D genes are given only for firm matches. The size entry is marked missing in some rows and otherwise reads once, few, many or a size class.

NA,TRBV11-3,TRBJ1-2,once,CASSLDPVGYGYTF,TGTGCCAGCAGCTTAGACCCCGTCGGGTATGGCTACACCTTC
NA,TRBV4-2,TRBJ1-1,once,CASSQDKKLNTEAFF,TGTGCCAGCAGCCAAGATAAAAAGTTGAACACTGAAGCTTTCTTT
TRBD1,TRBV7-9,TRBJ2-1,NA,CASSSSGQGRNNEQFF,TGTGCCAGCAGCAGTTCGGGACAGGGGCGAAACAATGAGCAGTTCTTC
TRBD1,TRBV28,TRBJ1-2,once,CASSLRTGAGYTF,TGTGCCAGCAGTTTAAGGACAGGGGCTGGCTACACCTTC
NA,TRBV20-1,TRBJ2-5,NA,CSASAPETQYF,TGCAGTGCTTCTGCTCCCGAGACCCAGTACTTC
TRBD1,TRBV28,TRBJ1-1,NA,CAILTGGLGTEAFF,TGTGCCATCCTGACAGGGGGCCTAGGCACTGAAGCTTTCTTT
TRBD2,TRBV7-9,TRBJ2-7,NA,CASSLASLAADYEQYF,TGTGCCAGCAGCTTAGCCTCACTAGCGGCGGACTACGAGCAGTACTTC
TRBD1,TRBV7-3,TRBJ1-1,NA,CASSLAPGQGTEAFF,TGTGCCAGCAGCTTAGCGCCGGGACAGGGAACAGAAGCTTTCTTT
TRBD2,TRBV11-2,TRBJ2-7,NA,CASSLGALLAGVLQQYF,TGTGCCAGCAGCTTAGGGGCGTTACTAGCGGGAGTACTTCAGCAGTACTTC
NA,TRBV6-4,TRBJ2-1,NA,CASSQIHSVLYNEQFF,TGTGCCAGCAGTCAAATCCATAGCGTACTATACAATGAGCAGTTCTTC
NA,TRBV5-1,TRBJ2-6,NA,CASSLPDVRSGANVLTF,TGCGCCAGCAGCTTGCCGGACGTAAGGAGTGGGGCCAACGTCCTGACTTTC
NA,TRBV27,TRBJ2-6,NA,CASSLWGSGANVLTF,TGTGCCAGCAGTTTATGGGGGTCTGGGGCCAACGTCCTGACTTTC
TRBD1,TRBV6-5,TRBJ1-4,NA,CASSYSMGQGHEKLFF,TGTGCCAGCAGTTACTCGATGGGACAGGGGCACGAAAAACTGTTTTTT
TRBD2,TRBV10-3,TRBJ2-7,NA,CAIRGTSSYEQYF,TGTGCCATCAGGGGGACTAGCTCCTACGAGCAGTACTTC
NA,TRBV27,TRBJ2-3,NA,CASSETRSTQYF,TGTGCCAGCAGTGAAACACGTAGTACGCAGTATTTT
NA,TRBV20-1,TRBJ1-1,few,CSAGPEAFF,TGCAGTGCGGGACCTGAAGCTTTCTTT
NA,TRBV11-3,TRBJ2-1,NA,CAKIGSYNEQFF,TGTGCCAAGATAGGTTCCTACAATGAGCAGTTCTTC
NA,TRBV18,TRBJ1-1,NA,CASSQSEVGTEAFF,TGTGCCAGCTCCCAGAGCGAGGTGGGCACTGAAGCTTTCTTT